These T cell receptor beta chains were read from a single sample in a study of regulatory T cells in long-lasting Graves disease. TCRdb used MiXCR to reprocess the multiplex PCR reads, holding one entry per CDR3 protein. The sample has hundreds of thousands of distinct CDR3 sequences; 15% to 20% are singletons. A further study also used this sample, focusing on T cells in Graves' hyperthyroidism and ophthalmopathy.

The specimen was peripheral blood mononuclear cells (PBMCs), collected at new diagnosis, from a patient treated with antithyroid drugs. Source of these receptors: a woman in her 30s with Graves disease. Both conserved end residues are part of each CDR3. D genes are given only for firm matches. The size field is filled for only some rows; it gives once, few, many or a size class.

d_gene,v_gene,j_gene,abundance,CDR3aa,CDR3nt
.,TRBV12-3/TRBV12-4,TRBJ2-7,many,CASSMRQGGEQYF,TGTGCCAGCAGTATGAGACAGGGAGGCGAGCAGTACTTC
.,TRBV5-1,TRBJ2-1,few,CASSFSLNEQFF,TGCGCCAGCAGCTTTTCCTTAAATGAGCAGTTCTTC
TRBD2,TRBV29-1,TRBJ2-7,few,CSTKTGTSAYEQYF,TGCAGCACAAAAACCGGGACTAGCGCCTACGAGCAGTACTTC
.,TRBV7-2,TRBJ2-7,many,CASSLGLGSYEQYF,TGTGCCAGCAGCTTAGGATTGGGCTCCTACGAGCAGTACTTC
.,TRBV7-2,TRBJ1-2,many,CASSLGPRVGKDGYTF,TGTGCCAGCAGCTTAGGACCGCGCGTGGGGAAAGATGGCTACACCTTC
.,TRBV19,TRBJ2-5,few,CASSMGGTGTQYF,TGTGCCAGTAGTATGGGCGGCACGGGGACCCAGTACTTC
.,TRBV20-1,TRBJ2-1,.,CSATQGGEQFF,TGCAGTGCCACTCAAGGAGGCGAGCAGTTCTTC
.,TRBV6-1,TRBJ1-5,.,CASKITGGGNQPQHF,TGTGCCAGCAAAATTACCGGGGGGGGCAATCAGCCCCAGCATTTT
TRBD2,TRBV24-1,TRBJ2-1,.,CATSDRKSGLAGVNEQFF,TGTGCCACCAGTGATCGGAAGTCGGGACTAGCGGGAGTCAATGAGCAGTTCTTC
TRBD2,TRBV28,TRBJ2-3,.,CASSKIAGTTDTQYF,TGTGCCAGCAGTAAAATAGCGGGAACCACAGATACGCAGTATTTT
.,TRBV6-2/TRBV6-3,TRBJ2-3,.,CASGRGPYSTDTQYF,TGTGCCAGCGGCAGGGGACCATATAGCACAGATACGCAGTATTTT
TRBD2,TRBV7-3,TRBJ2-2,few,CASSPATSGGGELFF,TGTGCCAGCAGCCCGGCGACTAGCGGGGGCGGGGAGCTGTTTTTT
TRBD1,TRBV7-9,TRBJ2-5,many,CASSRPGQGGETQYF,TGTGCCAGCAGCCGTCCGGGACAGGGAGGAGAGACCCAGTACTTC
.,TRBV20-1,TRBJ1-3,.,CSARESDRSGNTIYF,TGCAGTGCTAGAGAGTCGGACCGCTCTGGAAACACCATATATTTT
TRBD1,TRBV12-3/TRBV12-4,TRBJ1-3,many,CASSSRQGLSVRGNTIYF,TGTGCCAGCAGTTCGCGACAGGGACTCTCGGTCCGTGGAAACACCATATATTTT
.,TRBV29-1,TRBJ2-1,.,CSSDTAYNEQFF,TGCAGCTCTGATACGGCCTACAATGAGCAGTTCTTC
.,TRBV3-1,TRBJ2-5,.,CASRQGSTETQYF,TGTGCCAGCAGGCAGGGGAGTACGGAGACCCAGTACTTC
.,TRBV28,TRBJ1-3,few,CASPRARVSGNTIYF,TGTGCCAGCCCTCGGGCACGAGTCTCTGGAAACACCATATATTTT
TRBD1,TRBV28,TRBJ2-3,.,CASIGQGAGLDTQYF,TGTGCCAGCATTGGACAGGGGGCTGGTTTGGATACGCAGTATTTT
TRBD1,TRBV11-2,TRBJ1-4,.,CASSEQGGGEKLFF,TGTGCCAGCAGCGAACAGGGGGGGGGTGAAAAACTGTTTTTT
.,TRBV6-2/TRBV6-3,TRBJ1-1,few,CASSYLTTGDTEAFF,TGTGCCAGCAGTTACTTAACCACTGGGGACACTGAAGCTTTCTTT
.,TRBV28,TRBJ1-4,many,CASSLYGVGDEKLFF,TGTGCCAGCAGTTTATACGGGGTAGGGGATGAAAAACTGTTTTTT
.,TRBV30,TRBJ2-2,.,CAWRGKGSPNTGELFF,TGTGCCTGGAGAGGAAAGGGGTCGCCGAACACCGGGGAGCTGTTTTTT
.,TRBV7-3,TRBJ2-3,many,CASSLNKGTDTQYF,TGTGCCAGCAGCTTAAATAAGGGCACAGATACGCAGTATTTT
.,TRBV2,TRBJ1-5,.,CASSLGGPGSQPQHF,TGTGCCAGCAGCTTAGGAGGGCCGGGCAGTCAGCCCCAGCATTTT
.,TRBV4-1,TRBJ2-7,.,CASSQESGGFVYEQYF,TGCGCCAGCAGCCAAGAATCGGGGGGCTTCGTCTACGAGCAGTACTTC
.,TRBV28,TRBJ2-4,many,CASSLDGAKNIQYF,TGTGCCAGCAGTTTAGATGGAGCCAAAAACATTCAGTACTTC
.,TRBV27,TRBJ1-6,many,CASSFTGPNSPLHF,TGTGCCAGCAGTTTTACGGGACCGAATTCACCCCTCCACTTT
TRBD2,TRBV15,TRBJ2-1,few,CATSRDRPGLAAPLVF,TGTGCCACCAGCAGAGATCGACCGGGACTAGCGGCGCCCCTGGTCTTC